Listed below are T cell receptor beta chains from one sample, sequenced in a study of T cell repertoires in cytomegalovirus infection. TCRdb re-called the reads with MiXCR, one entry per CDR3 protein. The table has some 240,000 distinct CDR3 sequences, around 15% seen once; the top ten hold more than 45%. The sequencing input was CD8+ T cells from PBMCs. The receptors were gathered from a human donor in good health (CMV status not recorded). Some clones in this sample may be carry-over from other donors' samples. Both conserved end residues are part of each CDR3. The D gene is left open where the match is weak. The size field is filled for only some rows; it gives once, few, many or a size class.

.	TRBV20-1	TRBJ1-6	.	CSARDADRHDNSPLHF	TGCAGTGCTAGGGACGCAGACAGGCACGATAATTCACCCCTCCACTTT
few	TRBV4-1	TRBJ1-1	TRBD1	CASSQDTGGRTEAFF	TGCGCCAGCAGCCAAGATACAGGGGGTCGGACTGAAGCTTTCTTT
few	TRBV7-6	TRBJ2-7	TRBD1	CASSSGQGGLRNYEQYF	TGTGCCAGCAGCTCCGGACAGGGCGGCCTCCGGAACTACGAGCAGTACTTC
few	TRBV28	TRBJ1-5	.	CASSGWTDNSNQPQHF	TGTGCCAGCAGTGGGTGGACAGATAATAGCAATCAGCCCCAGCATTTT
.	TRBV7-7	TRBJ2-2	TRBD1	CASGGTGVPGELFF	TGTGCTAGCGGCGGGACAGGGGTTCCCGGGGAGCTGTTTTTT
few	TRBV5-1	TRBJ2-6	.	CASSLRGGAQPGANVLTF	TGCGCCAGCAGCTTGAGGGGTGGCGCCCAGCCTGGGGCCAACGTCCTGACTTTC
many	TRBV29-1	TRBJ2-1	.	CSVEDPGRSSYNEQFF	TGCAGCGTCGAAGATCCGGGCCGGAGCTCCTACAATGAGCAGTTCTTC
.	TRBV28	TRBJ2-7	TRBD2	CASSSALGGRGQYF	TGTGCCAGCAGTTCGGCGTTGGGGGGGAGAGGGCAGTACTTC
.	TRBV6-2/TRBV6-3	TRBJ1-5	TRBD1	CASSTGGPQHF	TGTGCCAGCAGTACAGGGGGGCCCCAGCATTTT
.	TRBV10-3	TRBJ1-5	.	CAISDSDYSNQPQHF	TGTGCCATCAGCGACAGCGATTATAGCAATCAGCCCCAGCATTTT
few	TRBV5-6	TRBJ1-2	TRBD1	CASQRQGSNYGYTF	TGTGCCAGCCAACGACAGGGGTCAAACTATGGCTACACCTTC